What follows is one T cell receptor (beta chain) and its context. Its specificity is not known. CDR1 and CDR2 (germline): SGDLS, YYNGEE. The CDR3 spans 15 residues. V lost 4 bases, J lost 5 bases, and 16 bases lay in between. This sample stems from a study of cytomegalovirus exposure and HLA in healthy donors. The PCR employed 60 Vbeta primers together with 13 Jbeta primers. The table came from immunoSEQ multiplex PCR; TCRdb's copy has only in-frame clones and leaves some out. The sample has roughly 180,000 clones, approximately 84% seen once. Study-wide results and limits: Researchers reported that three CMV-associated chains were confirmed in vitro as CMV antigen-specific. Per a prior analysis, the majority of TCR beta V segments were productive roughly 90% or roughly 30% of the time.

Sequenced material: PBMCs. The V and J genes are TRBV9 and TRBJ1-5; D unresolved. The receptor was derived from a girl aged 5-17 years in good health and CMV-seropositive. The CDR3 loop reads CASSRGPGYDQPQHF. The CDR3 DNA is TGTGCCAGCAGCAGAGGGCCCGGGTACGATCAGCCCCAGCATTTT.